The 11 T cell receptor beta chains reported below all come from one sample, sequenced in a study of Tregs in tolerant kidney transplant recipients. Assay used: immunoSEQ multiplex PCR; TCRdb lists only in-frame clones, some missing. The sample yields about 240,000 clones, approximately 83% seen once. Material: CD4+ T cells from blood. These receptors came from a human donor in good health.

The rearrangement uses TRBV5-4 and TRBJ1-2; 7 bases are shared with TRBD1. Trimming removed 5 bases from V and 3 bases from J; junction bases left unmatched: 4. Germline loops: CDR1 SGHNT, CDR2 YYREEE (reference sequence). This CDR3 has 13 amino acids. The DNA for the CDR3 is TGTGCCAGCAGACCGGGACAGTACTATGGCTACACCTTC. Its protein product is CASRPGQYYGYTF.

This clone has more than one count but fewer than ten. The chain recombines TRBV2 with TRBJ2-5; 9 nucleotides line up with TRBD2. V shed 4 bases and J 5 bases; nucleotides not matched to a gene: 8. This CDR3 has 15 amino acids. Germline V gene lookup returns CDR1 SNHLY and CDR2 FYNNEI. CDR3 amino acids: CASSALAGREETQYF. CDR3 in DNA: TGTGCCAGCAGTGCGCTAGCGGGACGGGAGGAGACCCAGTACTTC.

This chain's CDR3 is CASSQDSLAGGRQFF. CDR3 DNA sequence: TGCGCCAGCAGCCAAGATAGTCTAGCGGGAGGGCGGCAGTTCTTC. The gene calls are TRBV4-1 and TRBJ2-1; TRBD2 agrees at 12 bases. There are 15 residues in the CDR3. V trimming: 0 bases; J trimming: 12 bases; junction bases outside the gene matches: 6. The V gene's germline CDR1 is MGHRA and CDR2 YSYEKL.

The V call is TRBV4-1, the J call TRBJ2-7; 9 bases agree with TRBD2. Germline V lookup: CDR1 MGHRA, CDR2 YSYEKL. The V and J ends lost 1 base and 2 bases, in that order; junction bases with no gene match: 3. The CDR3 totals 15 residues. The CDR3 DNA is TGCGCCAGCAGCCAAGCCGGCGGGAGGGCCTACGAGCAGTACTTC. Translating it yields CASSQAGGRAYEQYF.

V usage is TRBV7-9 and J usage is TRBJ1-4, with TRBD1 identical over 10 bases. Germline values: CDR1 SEHNR, CDR2 FQNEAQ (reference sequence). The CDR3 extends over 14 amino acids. The V segment lost 5 bases and the J segment 8 bases; nucleotides outside the gene matches: 5. In DNA form, the CDR3 reads TGTGCCAGCAGCCCGTGGACAGGGGGAGAAAAACTGTTTTTT. This translates into CASSPWTGGEKLFF. Based on the CDR3 plus reference TRBV7-9 and TRBJ1-4, the full variable domain is DTGVSQNPRHKITKRGQNVTFRCDPISEHNRLYWYRQTLGQGPEFLTYFQNEAQLEKSRLLSDRFSAERPKGSFSTLEIQRTEQGDSAMYLCASSPWTGGEKLFFGSGTQLSVL.

This clone was found once. V usage is TRBV10-2 and J usage is TRBJ2-7, with a possible D match to TRBD2 (7 bases). The CDR3 loop spans 15 amino acids. V gave up 0 bases and J gave up 2 bases, with 11 bases separating them. Germline V gives CDR1 WSHSY, CDR2 SAAADI. CDR3 in DNA: TGCGCCAGCAGTGAGTCGGAGGGGGGGCCCTACGAGCAGTACTTC. It codes for CASSESEGGPYEQYF.

The chain combines TRBV18 with TRBJ1-3, with D possibly matching TRBD1 (6 bases). V gave up 0 bases and J gave up 2 bases, with 11 bases separating them. The CDR3 contains 16 residues. The germline gives CDR1 KGHSH, CDR2 LQKENI. In nucleotides, the CDR3 is TGTGCCAGCTCACCACCCCAGGGGAGGACTGGAAACACCATATATTTT. Amino acids: CASSPPQGRTGNTIYF.

The V call is TRBV5-1, the J call TRBJ2-5, with D tentatively TRBD1 (6 bases). Trimming took 0 bases from V and 5 from J, leaving 8 bases between them. CDR3 length: 13 residues. CDR1 SGHRS and CDR2 YFSETQ come from the germline V gene. The DNA for the CDR3 is TGCGCCAGCAGCTTGGGACAGGCGGAGACCCAGTACTTC. This encodes CASSLGQAETQYF. The complete variable domain, with remaining parts taken from reference TRBV5-1 and TRBJ2-5, reads KAGVTQTPRYLIKTRGQQVTLSCSPISGHRSVSWYQQTPGQGLQFLFEYFSETQRNKGNFPGRFSGRQFSNSRSEMNVSTLELGDSALYLCASSLGQAETQYFGPGTRLLVL.

The chain joins TRBV11-2 to TRBJ1-4, with TRBD1 matching 7 bases. The length of the CDR3 is 17 residues. CDR1 is SGHAT, CDR2 FQNNGV, per germline. Trimming took 1 base from V and 3 from J; bases not matched to a gene: 8. The CDR3 here is CASSLVTGRSANEKLFF. The CDR3 DNA follows: TGTGCCAGCAGCTTAGTGACAGGGAGGTCAGCTAATGAAAAACTGTTTTTT.

Points on this clone: At one boundary the junction diverges from the germline segment, which might be a read error. The chain links TRBV7-7 to TRBJ2-2; D could derive from TRBD1 or TRBD2 (8 bases each). This CDR3 region has 16 residues. CDR1 is SSHAT, CDR2 FNYEAQ, per germline (reference sequence). The CDR3 is CASSLAGQGATGELFF. DNA of the CDR3: TGTGCTAGCAGCTTAGCGGGGCAGGGGGCCACCGGGGAGCTGTTTTTT.

This clone was detected only once. The chain joins TRBV7-8 to TRBJ2-3, with 8 bases lining up with TRBD2. Germline V gives CDR1 SGHVS, CDR2 FQNEAQ. Losses at the gene ends were 1 base for V and 4 bases for J; bases not matched to a gene: 7. This CDR3 is 16 amino acids long. CDR3 nucleotide sequence: TGTGCCAGCAGCTTAGAGGGTAGCGGGATTGCAGATACGCAGTATTTT. Amino acids: CASSLEGSGIADTQYF.